Sequencing of this TCR beta chain was carried out in a study of OX40 agonist ivuxolimab in advanced cancers. Study-wide results and caveats: Blood T cells, both CD4+ and CD8+, expanded clonally by week 6 at 0.1 to 3.0 mg/kg.

Concerning this clone: Its target is not known.

Assay: immunoSEQ multiplex PCR; the TCRdb copy retains only in-frame clones and omits some. The data show 55,000 to 70,000 clones, with 85% to 90% seen just once and about 2% held by the top ten. The length of the CDR3 is 14 residues. Trimming took off 1 base at V and 2 bases at J, with 8 bases between the two ends. CDR1 is LGHNT and CDR2 is FRNRAP in the germline V gene. The sequenced sample was CD4+ or CD8+ T cells sorted from blood, obtained in a trial of the OX40 agonist ivuxolimab. The chain employs TRBV12-5 and TRBJ1-2; D gene unclear. This TCR came from an adult with an advanced solid tumor such as melanoma, head and neck, liver or kidney cancer. The CDR3 nucleotides are TGTGCTAGTGGTTTGGACGGCAGAAACTATGGCTACACCTTC. Its protein is CASGLDGRNYGYTF. The full variable domain, in which reference TRBV12-5 and TRBJ1-2 provide the parts outside the CDR3, is DARVTQTPRHKVTEMGQEVTMRCQPILGHNTVFWYRQTMMQGLELLAYFRNRAPLDDSGMPKDRFSAEMPDATLATLKIQPSEPRDSAVYFCASGLDGRNYGYTFGSGTRLTVV.